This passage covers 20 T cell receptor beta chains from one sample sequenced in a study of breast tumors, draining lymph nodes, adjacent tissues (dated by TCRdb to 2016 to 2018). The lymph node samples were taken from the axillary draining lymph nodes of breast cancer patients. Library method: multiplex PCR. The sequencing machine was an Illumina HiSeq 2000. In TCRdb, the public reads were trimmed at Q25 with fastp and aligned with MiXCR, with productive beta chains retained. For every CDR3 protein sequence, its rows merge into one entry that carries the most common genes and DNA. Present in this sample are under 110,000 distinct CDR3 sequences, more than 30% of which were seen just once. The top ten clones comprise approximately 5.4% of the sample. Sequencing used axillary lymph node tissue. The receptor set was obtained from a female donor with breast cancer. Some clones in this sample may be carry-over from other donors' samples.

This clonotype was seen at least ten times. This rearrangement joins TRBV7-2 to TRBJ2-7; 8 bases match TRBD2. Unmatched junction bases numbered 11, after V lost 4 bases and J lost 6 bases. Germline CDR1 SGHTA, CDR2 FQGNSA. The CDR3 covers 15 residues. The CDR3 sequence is CASSYRAGAGTEQYF. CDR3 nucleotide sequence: TGTGCCAGCAGCTACCGAGCGGGGGCCGGAACCGAGCAGTACTTC. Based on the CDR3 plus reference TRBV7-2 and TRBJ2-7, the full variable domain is GAGVSQSPSNKVTEKGKDVELRCDPISGHTALYWYRQSLGQGLEFLIYFQGNSAPDKSGLPSDRFSAERTGGSVSTLTIQRTQQEDSAVYLCASSYRAGAGTEQYFGPGTRLTVT.

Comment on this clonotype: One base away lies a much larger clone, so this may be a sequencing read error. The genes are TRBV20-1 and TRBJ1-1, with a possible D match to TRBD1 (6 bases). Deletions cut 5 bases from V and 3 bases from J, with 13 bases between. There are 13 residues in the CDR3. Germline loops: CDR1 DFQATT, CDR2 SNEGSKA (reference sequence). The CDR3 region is CSAEGDLDTEAFF. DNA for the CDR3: TGCAGTGCTGAGGGGGACCTAGACACTGAAGCTTTCTTT.

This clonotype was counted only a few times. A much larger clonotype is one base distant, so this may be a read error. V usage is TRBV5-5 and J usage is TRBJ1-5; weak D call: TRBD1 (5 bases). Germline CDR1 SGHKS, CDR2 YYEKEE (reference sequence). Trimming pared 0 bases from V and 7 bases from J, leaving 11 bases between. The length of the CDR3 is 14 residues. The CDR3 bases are TGTGCCAGCAGCTTGGAACAGGCTGGCCAGCCCCAGCATTTT. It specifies CASSLEQAGQPQHF. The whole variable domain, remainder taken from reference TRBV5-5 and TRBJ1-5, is DAGVTQSPTHLIKTRGQQVTLRCSPISGHKSVSWYQQVLGQGPQFIFQYYEKEERGRGNFPDRFSARQFPNYSSELNVNALLLGDSALYLCASSLEQAGQPQHFGDGTRLSIL.

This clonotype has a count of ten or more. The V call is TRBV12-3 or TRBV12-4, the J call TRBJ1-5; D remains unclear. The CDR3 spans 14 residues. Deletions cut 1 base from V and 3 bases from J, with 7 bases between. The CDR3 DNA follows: TGTGCCAGCAGTTTAGGGCAGATCAATCAGCCCCAGCATTTT. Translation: CASSLGQINQPQHF.

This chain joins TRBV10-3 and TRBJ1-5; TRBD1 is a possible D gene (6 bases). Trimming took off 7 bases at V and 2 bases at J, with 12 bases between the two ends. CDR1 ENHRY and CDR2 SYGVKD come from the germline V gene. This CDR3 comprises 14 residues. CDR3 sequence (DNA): TGTGCCATCAACGGGACAAAGGGCAATCAGCCCCAGCATTTT. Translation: CAINGTKGNQPQHF.

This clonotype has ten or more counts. This CDR3 reads CASSQDWTESDEQFF. In DNA form, the CDR3 reads TGCGCCAGCAGCCAAGACTGGACCGAATCCGATGAGCAGTTCTTC. The chain links TRBV4-1 to TRBJ2-1; no reliable D call. Per germline, CDR1 MGHRA and CDR2 YSYEKL. The ends were cut back, 0 bases at V and 8 bases at J, with 14 bases in the middle. This CDR3 is built from 15 residues.

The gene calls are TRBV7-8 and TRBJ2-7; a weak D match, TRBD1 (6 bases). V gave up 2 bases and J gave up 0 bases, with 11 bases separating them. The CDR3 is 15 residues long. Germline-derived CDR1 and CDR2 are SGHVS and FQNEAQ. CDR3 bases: TGTGCCAGCAGCTTATTCCAGGGGCCCTCCTACGAGCAGTACTTC. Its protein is CASSLFQGPSYEQYF. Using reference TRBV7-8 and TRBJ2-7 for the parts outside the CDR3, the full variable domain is GAGVSQSPRYKVAKRGQDVALRCDPISGHVSLFWYQQALGQGPEFLTYFQNEAQLDKSGLPSDRFFAERPEGSVSTLKIQRTQQEDSAVYLCASSLFQGPSYEQYFGPGTRLTVT.

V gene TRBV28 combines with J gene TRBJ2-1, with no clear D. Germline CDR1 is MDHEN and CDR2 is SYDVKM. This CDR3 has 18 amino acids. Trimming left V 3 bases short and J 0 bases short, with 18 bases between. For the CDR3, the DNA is TGTGCCAGCAGTTTTGGACCCACCCGCCTGAGCTCCTACAATGAGCAGTTCTTC. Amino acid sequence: CASSFGPTRLSSYNEQFF.

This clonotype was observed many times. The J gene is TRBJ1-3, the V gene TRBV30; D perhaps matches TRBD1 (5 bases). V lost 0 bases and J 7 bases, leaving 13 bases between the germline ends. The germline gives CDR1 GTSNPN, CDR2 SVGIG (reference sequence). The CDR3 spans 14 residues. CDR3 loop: CAWSVNQGRNTIYF. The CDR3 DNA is TGTGCCTGGAGTGTAAATCAGGGTAGGAACACCATATATTTT.

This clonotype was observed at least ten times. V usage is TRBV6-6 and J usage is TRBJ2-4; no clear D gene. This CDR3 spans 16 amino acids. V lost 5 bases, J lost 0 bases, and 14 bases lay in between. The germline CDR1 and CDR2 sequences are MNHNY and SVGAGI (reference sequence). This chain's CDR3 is CASSPRSLLAKNIQYF. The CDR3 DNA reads TGTGCCAGCAGTCCCCGAAGCCTTCTAGCCAAAAACATTCAGTACTTC.

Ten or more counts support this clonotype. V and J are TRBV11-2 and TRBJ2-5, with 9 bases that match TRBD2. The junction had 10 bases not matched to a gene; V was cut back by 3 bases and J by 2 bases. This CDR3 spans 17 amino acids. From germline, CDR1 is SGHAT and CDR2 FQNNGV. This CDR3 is CASSFWTSVNIQETQYF. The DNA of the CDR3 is TGTGCCAGCAGCTTCTGGACTAGCGTCAACATACAAGAGACCCAGTACTTC.

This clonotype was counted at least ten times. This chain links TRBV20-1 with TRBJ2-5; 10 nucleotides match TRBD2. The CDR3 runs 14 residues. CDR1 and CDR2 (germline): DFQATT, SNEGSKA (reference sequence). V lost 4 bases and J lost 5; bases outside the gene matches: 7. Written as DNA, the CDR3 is TGCAGTGCTACAACTAGCGGGATTGGCGAGACCCAGTACTTC. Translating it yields CSATTSGIGETQYF.

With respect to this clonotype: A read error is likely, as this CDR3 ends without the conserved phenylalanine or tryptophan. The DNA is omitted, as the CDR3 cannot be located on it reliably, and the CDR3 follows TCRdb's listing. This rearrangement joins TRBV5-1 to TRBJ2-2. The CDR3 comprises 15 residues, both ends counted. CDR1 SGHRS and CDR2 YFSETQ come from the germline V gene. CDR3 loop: CASSHFRTQTGERFL.

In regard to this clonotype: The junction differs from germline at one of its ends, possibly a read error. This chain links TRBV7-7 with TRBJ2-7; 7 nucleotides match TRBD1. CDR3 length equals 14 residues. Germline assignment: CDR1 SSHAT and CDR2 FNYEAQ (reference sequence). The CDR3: CASSLKGQSYEQYF. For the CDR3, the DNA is TGTGCTAGCAGCTTAAAGGGACAGAGCTACGAGCAGTACTTC.

CDR3 sequence: CASSVGGANVLTF. CDR3 bases: TGTGCCAGCAGCGTAGGCGGGGCCAACGTCCTGACTTTC. The chain combines TRBV9 with TRBJ2-6; D unclear. The CDR3 length is 13 residues. Germline CDR1 is SGDLS and CDR2 is YYNGEE. The V gene lost 0 bases and the J gene lost 4 bases, with 2 bases spanning the gap.

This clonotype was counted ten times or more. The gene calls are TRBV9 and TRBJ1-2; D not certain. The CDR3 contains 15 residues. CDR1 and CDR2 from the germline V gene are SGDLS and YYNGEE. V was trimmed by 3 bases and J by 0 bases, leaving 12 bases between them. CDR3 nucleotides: TGTGCCAGCAGCGGAAGTGCGTTAGCTAACTATGGCTACACCTTC. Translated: CASSGSALANYGYTF.

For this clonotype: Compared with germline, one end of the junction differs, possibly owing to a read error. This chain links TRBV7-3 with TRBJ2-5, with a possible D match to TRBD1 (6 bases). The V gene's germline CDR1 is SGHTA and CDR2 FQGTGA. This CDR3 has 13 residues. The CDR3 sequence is CACSPTGKETQYF. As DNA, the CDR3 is TGTGCCTGCAGCCCAACAGGGAAAGAGACCCAGTACTTC.

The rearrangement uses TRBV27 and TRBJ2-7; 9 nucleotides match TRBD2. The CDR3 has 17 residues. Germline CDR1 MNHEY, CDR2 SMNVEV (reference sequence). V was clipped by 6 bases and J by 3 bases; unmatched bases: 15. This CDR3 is CASSPGTGGRVNYEQYF. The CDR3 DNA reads TGTGCCAGCAGCCCGGGGACTGGCGGGAGGGTAAACTACGAGCAGTACTTC.

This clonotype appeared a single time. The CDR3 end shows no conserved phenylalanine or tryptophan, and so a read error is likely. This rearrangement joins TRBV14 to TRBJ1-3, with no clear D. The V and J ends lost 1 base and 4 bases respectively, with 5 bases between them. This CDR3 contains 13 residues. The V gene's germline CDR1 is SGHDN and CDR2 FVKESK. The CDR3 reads CASSQGRGNTIYS. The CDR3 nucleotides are TGTGCCAGCAGCCAAGGCAGGGGAAACACCATATATTCT.

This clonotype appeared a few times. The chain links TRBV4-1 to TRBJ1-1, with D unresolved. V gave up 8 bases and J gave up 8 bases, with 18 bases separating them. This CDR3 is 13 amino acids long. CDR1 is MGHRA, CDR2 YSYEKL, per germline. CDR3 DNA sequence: TGCGCCAGCCGTCCTGCAGGATCCACCGAAGCTTTCTTT. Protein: CASRPAGSTEAFF.